The 22 T cell receptor beta chains presented below share a single source sample, sequenced in a study of shared clonotypes between healthy human individuals. Assay used: immunoSEQ multiplex PCR; TCRdb lists only in-frame clones, some missing. The sample holds about 2.4 million clones, approximately 93% seen once. The specimen was naive CD4+ T cells from PBMCs. The subset was: CD45RA+ positively selected. Receptors were obtained from a young man in good health. Some clones in this sample may be carry-over from other donors' samples.

J is TRBJ1-3 and V is TRBV6-5; no clear D. This CDR3 is 13 amino acids long. V lost 8 bases to trimming and J lost 0 bases, with 8 bases between them. Germline CDR1 MNHEY, CDR2 SVGAGI. The DNA of the CDR3 is TGTGCCAGCTTCGTCAGCTCTGGAAACACCATATATTTT. It specifies CASFVSSGNTIYF.

The V call is TRBV27, the J call TRBJ2-5, with D perhaps matching TRBD1 (5 bases). The germline V gene encodes CDR1 MNHEY and CDR2 SMNVEV (reference sequence). The CDR3 covers 15 residues. Trimming took 6 bases from V and 5 from J, leaving 19 bases between them. The CDR3 reads CASRYQGSLGETQYF. In DNA form, the CDR3 reads TGTGCCAGCAGATACCAGGGATCTCTCGGGGAGACCCAGTACTTC.

A word on this clone: The sample holds other DNA sequences that translate to the same CDR3. This chain joins TRBV18 and TRBJ1-1, with no clear D. V was shortened by 3 bases and J by 2 bases, with 1 base between the two germline ends. From germline, CDR1 is KGHSH and CDR2 LQKENI. The CDR3 has 11 residues. The CDR3 sequence: CASSPNTEAFF. The CDR3 DNA reads TGTGCCAGCTCACCCAACACTGAAGCTTTCTTT.

J is TRBJ2-1 and V is TRBV7-9, with 11 bases fitting TRBD2. Germline V gene lookup returns CDR1 SEHNR and CDR2 FQNEAQ (reference sequence). The CDR3 has 16 residues. After removal of 5 bases from V and 4 bases from J, the junction contained 7 bases not matched to a gene. The CDR3 reads CASSPRGTSGYNEQFF. For the CDR3, the DNA is TGTGCCAGCAGCCCTAGGGGGACTAGCGGTTACAATGAGCAGTTCTTC.

V is TRBV27 and J is TRBJ2-7; D call uncertain. With 2 bases removed from V and 2 bases from J, the gap between germline ends came to 10 bases. The germline gives CDR1 MNHEY, CDR2 SMNVEV (reference sequence). This CDR3 has 14 residues. The DNA of the CDR3 is TGTGCCAGCAGTTTACGGTCCCCCGCCTACGAGCAGTACTTC. Amino acids: CASSLRSPAYEQYF.

This clone was counted between two and nine times. The chain has TRBV28 and TRBJ2-7, with 9 bases matching TRBD1. The V and J ends lost 3 bases and 6 bases, in that order; junction bases with no gene match: 6. The CDR3 runs to 14 residues. Germline CDR1 is MDHEN and CDR2 is SYDVKM. The CDR3 is CASSLGQGSFEQYF. DNA of the CDR3: TGTGCCAGCAGTTTGGGACAGGGATCATTCGAGCAGTACTTC.

The V gene is TRBV7-7, the J gene TRBJ2-7; D is possibly TRBD2 (7 bases). Trimming pared 5 bases from V and 2 bases from J, leaving 16 bases between. The germline V gene has CDR1 SSHAT and CDR2 FNYEAQ (reference sequence). This CDR3 is built from 15 residues. DNA of the CDR3: TGTGCCAGCAGCCAAGGGGTCGGGGGGCCCTACGAGCAGTACTTC. It encodes CASSQGVGGPYEQYF.

CDR3 nucleotides: TGTGCCAGCTCCCAGCGGTCGGGTGACGCTGAAGCTTTCTTT. Amino acid sequence: CASSQRSGDAEAFF. V gene TRBV18 combines with J gene TRBJ1-1; D gene ambiguous. CDR3 length: 14 amino acids. V was shortened by 6 bases and J by 6 bases, with 17 bases between the two germline ends. Germline-derived CDR1 and CDR2 are KGHSH and LQKENI.

V usage is TRBV20-1 and J usage is TRBJ1-1; perhaps TRBD1 as D (5 bases). Germline assignment: CDR1 DFQATT and CDR2 SNEGSKA (reference sequence). This CDR3 region has 11 residues. In DNA form, the CDR3 reads TGCAGGGGTGGACAGAACACTGAAGCTTTCTTT. Its protein is CRGGQNTEAFF.

This clone showed up just once. The chain combines TRBV6-6 with TRBJ1-2, with a tentative D call TRBD1 (6 bases). Germline values: CDR1 MNHNY, CDR2 SVGAGI (reference sequence). The CDR3 is 14 amino acids. V was trimmed by 6 bases and J by 8 bases, leaving 19 bases between them. The DNA of the CDR3 is TGTGCCAGCAGCCCCTCTGGGGGCAGAGTCGGCTACACCTTC. It yields the protein CASSPSGGRVGYTF.

The chain links TRBV7-9 to TRBJ1-2; no clear D. The CDR3 covers 15 residues. The germline V and J ends were trimmed by 5 bases and 1 base, with 14 bases remaining between them. The germline gives CDR1 SEHNR, CDR2 FQNEAQ (reference sequence). This CDR3 is CASSRRQRFNYGYTF. Written as DNA, the CDR3 is TGTGCCAGCAGCCGGAGGCAGAGGTTTAACTATGGCTACACCTTC.

The chain links TRBV5-1 to TRBJ2-5; 7 bases map to TRBD1. Germline CDR1 is SGHRS and CDR2 is YFSETQ. V was clipped by 3 bases and J by 1 base; unmatched bases: 3. CDR3 length equals 14 residues. In nucleotides, the CDR3 is TGCGCCAGCAGCTACAGGGGCCTCCAAGAGACCCAGTACTTC. Protein sequence: CASSYRGLQETQYF.

CDR3 loop: CASSLRQGVGYEQYF. The CDR3 DNA follows: TGTGCCAGCAGTTTAAGGCAGGGGGTCGGGTACGAGCAGTACTTC. V usage is TRBV27 and J usage is TRBJ2-7, with 7 bases identical to TRBD1. The CDR3 sequence is 15 residues long. Losses at the gene ends were 2 bases for V and 4 bases for J; bases not matched to a gene: 8. Germline values: CDR1 MNHEY, CDR2 SMNVEV (reference sequence).

The chain carries TRBV18 and TRBJ2-1; 12 bases agree with TRBD2. The CDR3 covers 18 residues. V lost 2 bases and J lost 5; bases outside the gene matches: 10. Germline values: CDR1 KGHSH, CDR2 LQKENI. CDR3 nucleotides: TGTGCCAGCTCACCATTGAGACTAGCGGGAGATACGAACAATGAGCAGTTCTTC. Amino acids: CASSPLRLAGDTNNEQFF. The variable domain in full, with the rest retrieved from reference TRBV18 and TRBJ2-1, is NAGVMQNPRHLVRRRGQEARLRCSPMKGHSHVYWYRQLPEEGLKFMVYLQKENIIDESGMPKERFSAEFPKEGPSILRIQQVVRGDSAAYFCASSPLRLAGDTNNEQFFGPGTRLTVL.

A single count supports this clone. This CDR3 is CASSLPETSGEEPKNTEAFF. CDR3 coding DNA: TGTGCCAGCAGTTTACCAGAGACCTCGGGGGAAGAACCCAAGAACACTGAAGCTTTCTTT. This chain links TRBV27 with TRBJ1-1, with a tentative D call TRBD1 (5 bases). The germline V gene encodes CDR1 MNHEY and CDR2 SMNVEV (reference sequence). The V gene lost 2 bases and the J gene lost 1 base, with 26 bases spanning the gap. This CDR3 is built from 20 residues.

Comments on this clone: Other DNA sequences in this sample translate to the same CDR3. The chain employs TRBV7-2 and TRBJ2-1; D is ambiguous. In germline, CDR1 is SGHTA, CDR2 FQGNSA. V was shortened by 4 bases and J by 5 bases, with 9 bases between the two germline ends. The CDR3 is 13 residues long. The CDR3 DNA follows: TGTGCCAGCAGCTCCCGACCAAACAATGAGCAGTTCTTC. Its translation: CASSSRPNNEQFF.

The chain recombines TRBV6-1 with TRBJ2-7, with a possible D match to TRBD1 (5 bases). Trimming pared 1 base from V and 1 base from J, leaving 11 bases between. Per the germline V gene, CDR1 is MNHNS and CDR2 is SASEGT. The CDR3 is 15 residues long. The chain's CDR3 is CASSEGPGLSYEQYF. DNA for the CDR3: TGTGCCAGCAGTGAAGGGCCAGGGTTATCCTACGAGCAGTACTTC.

The genes are TRBV6-5 and TRBJ2-3; D is possibly TRBD1 (5 bases). V was cut by 6 bases and J by 0 bases, with 13 bases left in between. Germline V gene data show CDR1 as MNHEY and CDR2 as SVGAGI. CDR3 size: 15 residues. CDR3 amino acids: CASSQGKSSTDTQYF. CDR3 DNA sequence: TGTGCCAGCAGCCAGGGAAAATCTAGCACAGATACGCAGTATTTT.

CDR3 loop: CASSYGGTSSYNEQFF. The CDR3, as DNA: TGTGCCAGCAGTTACGGAGGGACTAGCTCCTACAATGAGCAGTTCTTC. The rearrangement links TRBV6-5 to TRBJ2-1, with TRBD2 identical over 8 bases. The germline V gene encodes CDR1 MNHEY and CDR2 SVGAGI. Trimming at V came to 2 bases and at J to 0 bases, leaving 3 bases not matched to a gene. The CDR3 runs 16 residues.

J is TRBJ2-7 and V is TRBV19; 8 bases fit TRBD1. The germline CDR1 and CDR2 sequences are LNHDA and SQIVND (reference sequence). The length of the CDR3 is 16 residues. With V trimmed by 0 bases and J by 4 bases, 8 bases remained unmatched. The CDR3 DNA reads as TGTGCCAGTAGTATAGAGAACAGGGGGGAACTTTACGAGCAGTACTTC. It translates to CASSIENRGELYEQYF.

The chain combines TRBV9 with TRBJ1-3, with TRBD1 identical over 7 bases. The V and J ends lost 2 bases and 3 bases, in that order; junction bases with no gene match: 5. Germline V gene sequence: CDR1 SGDLS, CDR2 YYNGEE. The CDR3 covers 15 residues. The chain's CDR3 is CASSVGTASGNTIYF. CDR3 nucleotide sequence: TGTGCCAGCAGCGTCGGGACAGCCAGTGGAAACACCATATATTTT.

For this clone: The same CDR3 is also encoded by other DNA sequences in this sample. J is TRBJ1-1 and V is TRBV7-2; D gene ambiguous. Trimming shortened V by 1 base and J by 0 bases, and 6 bases separated the two germline ends. Germline CDR1 reads SGHTA; CDR2 reads FQGNSA. The CDR3 has 14 amino acids. The CDR3 is CASSLGAVNTEAFF. The CDR3, as DNA: TGTGCCAGCAGCTTAGGGGCAGTGAACACTGAAGCTTTCTTT.